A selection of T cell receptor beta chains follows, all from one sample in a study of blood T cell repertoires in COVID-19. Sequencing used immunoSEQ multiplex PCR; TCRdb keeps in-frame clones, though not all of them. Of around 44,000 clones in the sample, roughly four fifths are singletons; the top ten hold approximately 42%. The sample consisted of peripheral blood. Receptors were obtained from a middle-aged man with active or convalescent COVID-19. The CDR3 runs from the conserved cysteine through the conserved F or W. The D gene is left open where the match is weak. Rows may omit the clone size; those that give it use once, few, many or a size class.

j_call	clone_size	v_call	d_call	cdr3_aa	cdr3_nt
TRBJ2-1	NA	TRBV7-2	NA	CASSFQQGNEQFF	TGTGCCAGCAGCTTCCAACAGGGAAATGAGCAGTTCTTC
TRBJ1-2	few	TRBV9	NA	CASAGVGARYGYTF	TGTGCCAGCGCCGGGGTGGGGGCAAGATATGGCTACACCTTC
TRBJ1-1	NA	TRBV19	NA	CASSIGIANTEAFF	TGTGCCAGTAGTATAGGTATAGCGAACACTGAAGCTTTCTTT
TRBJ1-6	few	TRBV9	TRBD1	CASSVDGGGDSPLHF	TGTGCCAGCAGCGTAGATGGAGGGGGCGATTCACCCCTCCACTTT
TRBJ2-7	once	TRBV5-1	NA	CASAPGGRPPYEQYF	TGCGCCAGCGCACCCGGGGGGCGGCCCCCCTACGAGCAGTACTTC
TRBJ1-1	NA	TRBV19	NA	CASSMTALREAFF	TGTGCCAGTAGTATGACAGCCCTCAGAGAAGCTTTCTTT
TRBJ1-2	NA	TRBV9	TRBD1	CASSVGDRSFYGYTF	TGTGCCAGCAGCGTAGGGGACAGGAGCTTCTATGGCTACACCTTC
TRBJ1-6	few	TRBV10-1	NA	CASPPEGTRLGSPLHF	TGCGCCAGCCCCCCAGAGGGTACCCGCTTAGGTTCACCCCTCCACTTT
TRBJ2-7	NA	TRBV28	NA	CASMRFSANYEQYF	TGTGCCAGCATGAGGTTCTCTGCCAACTACGAGCAGTACTTC
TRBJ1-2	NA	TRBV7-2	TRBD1	CASSPTGDYGYTF	TGTGCCAGCAGCCCGACAGGGGACTATGGCTACACCTTC
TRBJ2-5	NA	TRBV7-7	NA	CASSLDRQETQYF	TGTGCCAGCAGCCTTGACAGACAAGAGACCCAGTACTTC
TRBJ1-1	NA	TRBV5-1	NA	CASSLGPGDTEAFF	TGCGCCAGCAGCTTGGGCCCCGGGGACACTGAAGCTTTCTTT
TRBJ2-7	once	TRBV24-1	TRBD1	CATEGGKAGGKYEQYF	TGTGCCACCGAGGGTGGTAAGGCAGGGGGCAAATACGAGCAGTACTTC
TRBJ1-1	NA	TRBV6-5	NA	CASSFLSTEAFF	TGTGCCAGCAGTTTCTTGAGCACTGAAGCTTTCTTT
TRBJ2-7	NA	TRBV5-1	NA	CASSLAVLGGIYEQYF	TGCGCCAGCAGCTTGGCCGTGCTAGGGGGAATTTACGAGCAGTACTTC
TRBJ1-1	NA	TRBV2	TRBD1	CASSEIPRTGGTEAFF	TGTGCCAGCAGTGAAATTCCCCGTACAGGGGGCACTGAAGCTTTCTTT
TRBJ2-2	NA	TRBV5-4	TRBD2	CASVASGGTGELFF	TGTGCCAGCGTGGCCTCCGGGGGGACCGGGGAGCTGTTTTTT
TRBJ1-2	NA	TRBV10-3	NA	CAITPGIALSNYGYTF	TGTGCCATCACCCCGGGAATAGCCCTTAGTAACTATGGCTACACCTTC
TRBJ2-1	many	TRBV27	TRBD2	CASSLLPGTSGTPAYNEQFF	TGTGCCAGCAGTCTTCTTCCCGGGACTAGCGGGACCCCCGCCTACAATGAGCAGTTCTTC
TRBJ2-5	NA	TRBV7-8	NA	CASSSGSHEETQYF	TGTGCCAGCAGCTCCGGGTCTCACGAAGAGACCCAGTACTTC
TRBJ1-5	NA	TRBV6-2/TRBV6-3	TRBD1	CASSYPQGGQPQHF	TGTGCCAGCAGTTACCCACAGGGGGGACAGCCCCAGCATTTT
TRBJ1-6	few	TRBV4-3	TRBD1	CASSQEWDSSNSPLHF	TGCGCCAGCAGCCAAGAATGGGACAGCTCTAATTCACCCCTCCACTTT
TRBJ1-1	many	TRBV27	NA	CASSSDTGEAFF	TGTGCCAGCAGTTCGGACACAGGGGAAGCTTTCTTT
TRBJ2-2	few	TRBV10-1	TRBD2	CASSRGGGELFF	TGCGCCAGCAGTCGCGGGGGCGGGGAGCTGTTTTTT
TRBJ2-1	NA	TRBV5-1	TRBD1	CASSSGGATYNEQFF	TGCGCCAGCAGCTCAGGGGGCGCGACCTACAATGAGCAGTTCTTC